Listed here are 21 T cell receptor beta chains from one sample, sequenced in a study of identical twins listed by TCRdb under 2016. The protocol used for the library was 5' RACE. Sequenced on an Illumina HiSeq 2000. In TCRdb, the public reads were trimmed at Q25 with fastp and aligned with MiXCR, with productive beta chains retained. Every distinct CDR3 protein forms one entry, paired with its most common genes and DNA. Counted in this sample were some 690,000 distinct CDR3 sequences; 21% of them appeared once. The ten largest account for roughly 4% of the sample. This sample also appeared in a second study, on T cells expressing NK-cell markers.

The specimen was PBMCs. The receptors originated from a woman aged 18-30 years in good health.

There are a few counts of this clonotype. One end of the junction is discordant with germline, which a read error may explain. The chain couples TRBV5-1 to TRBJ2-7; D unclear. The germline gives CDR1 SGHRS, CDR2 YFSETQ. This CDR3 has 14 residues. The CDR3 loop reads CASSLSRKGDDQYF. The CDR3 DNA is TGCGCCAGCAGCTTGTCCAGGAAAGGCGACGATCAGTACTTC.

The chain employs TRBV4-3 and TRBJ2-2; 11 bases line up with TRBD2. CDR1 is LGHNA, CDR2 YSLEER, per germline. Trimming took 4 bases from V and 3 from J; bases not matched to a gene: 4. The CDR3 is 16 amino acids. The CDR3 loop is CASSPGLAAYTGELFF. The DNA for the CDR3 is TGCGCCAGCAGCCCGGGACTAGCGGCCTACACCGGGGAGCTGTTTTTT.

This clonotype was seen ten or more times. This chain joins TRBV6-5 and TRBJ2-1, with 11 bases matching TRBD2. CDR1 MNHEY and CDR2 SVGAGI come from the germline V gene. J was trimmed by 2 bases and V by 3 bases; bases with no gene match: 0. The length of the CDR3 is 15 residues. The CDR3 spells CASSYSGRAYNEQFF. CDR3 DNA sequence: TGTGCCAGCAGTTATAGCGGGAGGGCCTACAATGAGCAGTTCTTC.

V is TRBV5-1 and J is TRBJ2-7; 7 bases are shared with TRBD1. The V gene end was trimmed by 6 bases and the J gene end by 1 base; junction bases not matched to a gene: 16. The CDR3 has 17 amino acids. Germline V gene data show CDR1 as SGHRS and CDR2 as YFSETQ. This CDR3 is CASTLKPTGPYSYEQYF. In nucleotides, the CDR3 is TGCGCCAGCACCCTAAAACCGACAGGGCCCTATTCCTACGAGCAGTACTTC.

V usage is TRBV15 and J usage is TRBJ2-1; TRBD1 matches at 8 bases. The CDR3 consists of 15 residues. CDR1 and CDR2 (germline): LNHNV, YYDKDF (reference sequence). Germline trimming cut 5 bases from V and 2 bases from J; bases unmatched to any gene: 5. Written as DNA, the CDR3 is TGTGCCACCAGCTTCGGACAGGGCCCCTACAATGAGCAGTTCTTC. Residues: CATSFGQGPYNEQFF.

This clonotype was seen just once. This chain links TRBV20-1 with TRBJ2-1; D ambiguous. The V and J ends lost 4 bases and 4 bases respectively, with 14 bases between them. Germline lookup yields CDR1 DFQATT and CDR2 SNEGSKA (reference sequence). This CDR3 region has 14 residues. Here the CDR3 DNA reads TGCAGTGCTAAGGTGGAATTGGGATACAATGAGCAGTTCTTC. It translates to CSAKVELGYNEQFF.

The chain uses TRBV20-1 and TRBJ1-2; D gene ambiguous. The CDR3 has 12 residues. Germline values: CDR1 DFQATT, CDR2 SNEGSKA (reference sequence). V was pared by 0 bases and J by 5 bases, with 7 bases between. CDR3 sequence reads: CSARDPAYGYTF. Here the CDR3 DNA reads TGCAGTGCTAGAGATCCAGCTTATGGCTACACCTTC.

About this clonotype: One end of the junction fails to match germline, which may point to a read error. This rearrangement joins TRBV12-3 or TRBV12-4 to TRBJ2-1, with TRBD2 matching 13 bases. This CDR3 has 19 residues. The CDR3 loop reads CAISSGTSGRADPYNEQFF. The CDR3 DNA follows: TGTGCCATCAGTTCCGGAACTAGCGGGAGGGCCGACCCCTACAATGAGCAGTTCTTC.

This clonotype came up many times. The V gene is TRBV20-1, the J gene TRBJ2-1; D perhaps matches TRBD2 (7 bases). Trimming left V 4 bases short and J 9 bases short, with 16 bases between. Germline V gives CDR1 DFQATT, CDR2 SNEGSKA (reference sequence). This CDR3 has 13 amino acids. The CDR3 DNA sequence: TGCAGTGCTACGGGTTACAGGGAGGGTGAGCAGTTCTTC. It is translated as CSATGYREGEQFF.

This chain joins TRBV7-9 and TRBJ1-2; TRBD1 might be the D (6 bases). The CDR3 has 14 amino acids. Germline loops: CDR1 SEHNR, CDR2 FQNEAQ (reference sequence). V was cut by 4 bases and J by 7 bases, with 16 bases left in between. CDR3 protein: CASSSGVGPSGYTF. CDR3 coding DNA: TGTGCCAGCAGCTCAGGGGTCGGTCCCTCTGGCTACACCTTC.

In its sample, this clonotype was seen a few times. The chain employs TRBV5-1 and TRBJ2-1; 9 nucleotides match TRBD1. Losses at the gene ends were 4 bases for V and 8 bases for J; bases not matched to a gene: 16. CDR1 and CDR2 (germline): SGHRS, YFSETQ. The length of the CDR3 is 17 residues. The CDR3 DNA follows: TGCGCCAGCAGCATACGGCCCGGGACAGGGAAGGGCGATGAGCAGTTCTTC. The encoded protein is CASSIRPGTGKGDEQFF.

Only a few counts were recorded for this clonotype. The rearrangement uses TRBV20-1 and TRBJ1-1; no definite D call. The germline V and J ends were trimmed by 3 bases and 11 bases, with 13 bases remaining between them. Germline CDR1 and CDR2: DFQATT and SNEGSKA (reference sequence). The CDR3 has 11 amino acids. The DNA for the CDR3 is TGCAGTGCTAGTTGGCATTCGGGGGCTTTCTTT. Translating it yields CSASWHSGAFF.

This clonotype was detected only a few times. The chain is built from TRBV5-1 and TRBJ2-3, with D maybe TRBD2 (6 bases). V was clipped by 4 bases and J by 6 bases, with 15 bases between them. This CDR3 has 14 residues. Looked up from germline, CDR1 is SGHRS and CDR2 is YFSETQ. The CDR3 here is CASSPGDPPDTQYF. Written as DNA, the CDR3 is TGCGCCAGCAGCCCGGGGGACCCCCCCGATACGCAGTATTTT. Filled out from reference TRBV5-1 and TRBJ2-3, the complete variable domain reads KAGVTQTPRYLIKTRGQQVTLSCSPISGHRSVSWYQQTPGQGLQFLFEYFSETQRNKGNFPGRFSGRQFSNSRSEMNVSTLELGDSALYLCASSPGDPPDTQYFGPGTRLTVL.

This clonotype was observed a handful of times. The chain joins TRBV6-1 to TRBJ1-2; TRBD1 aligns across 9 bases. CDR1 and CDR2 (germline): MNHNS, SASEGT. The CDR3 loop spans 13 amino acids. The junction had 8 bases not matched to a gene; V was cut back by 7 bases and J by 8 bases. The CDR3 coding sequence is TGTGCCAGCAATACACAGGGGGCTGGGGGCTACACCTTC. Translated, it gives CASNTQGAGGYTF.

This chain connects TRBV6-1 to TRBJ2-3; D is ambiguous. Trimming pared 2 bases from V and 2 bases from J, leaving 11 bases between. The CDR3 runs 15 residues. The germline V gene encodes CDR1 MNHNS and CDR2 SASEGT. CDR3 region: CASSEPGRLTDTQYF. The CDR3 DNA follows: TGTGCCAGCAGTGAACCCGGACGGCTCACAGATACGCAGTATTTT.

CDR3 region: CASSLSGPVYEQYF. The CDR3 coding sequence is TGTGCCAGCAGTTTATCAGGGCCCGTGTACGAGCAGTACTTC. The V call is TRBV27, the J call TRBJ2-7; D not certain. Trimming stripped 0 bases from V and 4 bases from J, with 10 bases between. Germline V lookup: CDR1 MNHEY, CDR2 SMNVEV (reference sequence). The CDR3 length is 14 residues.

The chain links TRBV4-2 to TRBJ2-1; D is unclear. The V gene's germline CDR1 is LGHNA and CDR2 YNFKEQ. V was cut by 1 base and J by 0 bases, with 16 bases left in between. The CDR3 totals 18 residues. The CDR3 region is CASSQGNGYLSSYNEQFF. CDR3 bases: TGTGCCAGCAGCCAAGGTAATGGCTACTTGAGCTCCTACAATGAGCAGTTCTTC.

This clonotype has a single count. This chain uses TRBV5-6 with TRBJ2-1; D possibly matches TRBD1 or TRBD2 (5 bases each). The CDR3 contains 14 residues. With 4 bases removed from V and 7 bases from J, the gap between germline ends came to 15 bases. CDR1 is SGHDT, CDR2 YYEEEE, per germline. The CDR3 reads CASSPGEGWNEQFF. As DNA, the CDR3 is TGTGCCAGCAGCCCCGGAGAGGGGTGGAATGAGCAGTTCTTC.

This clonotype was observed at least ten times. V gene TRBV20-1 combines with J gene TRBJ2-5; D not certain. The CDR3 has 12 amino acids. V lost 3 bases, J lost 4 bases, and 9 bases lay in between. Per the germline V gene, CDR1 is DFQATT and CDR2 is SNEGSKA (reference sequence). CDR3: CSASPQSETQYF. As DNA, the CDR3 is TGCAGTGCTAGTCCCCAGTCAGAGACCCAGTACTTC.

The chain combines TRBV7-9 with TRBJ2-3; 9 bases are shared with TRBD2. With 5 bases clipped from V and 3 bases from J, the junction kept 12 bases outside the gene matches. Germline assignment: CDR1 SEHNR and CDR2 FQNEAQ (reference sequence). The CDR3 contains 17 residues. The CDR3, as DNA: TGTGCCAGCAGCCGGGTAGGGGGTAGCGGGGGAACAGATACGCAGTATTTT. Translating it yields CASSRVGGSGGTDTQYF.

The rearrangement uses TRBV20-1 and TRBJ2-2; weak D call: TRBD2 (6 bases). This CDR3 has 15 residues. Deletions cut 2 bases from V and 1 base from J, with 11 bases between. From germline, CDR1 is DFQATT and CDR2 SNEGSKA (reference sequence). This CDR3 is CSARTGTLNTGELFF. CDR3 DNA sequence: TGCAGTGCTAGAACCGGGACTTTGAACACCGGGGAGCTGTTTTTT.